A selection of T cell receptor beta chains follows, all from one sample in a study of control samples from healthy donors and cancer patients. The assay was immunoSEQ multiplex PCR, and TCRdb's table has in-frame clones only and misses some. The sample has about 270,000 clones, roughly 87% seen once. Source material: PBMCs. These receptors all stem from a woman aged 60-70 years with lung cancer. Each CDR3 is given with its conserved first and last residue. The D gene is left open where the match is weak. Clone size is shown for a subset of rows, as once, few, many or a class of expanded clone.

CDR3: CASTLGGRGGNTIYF
DNA: TGTGCCAGCACCTTGGGGGGGCGCGGGGGAAACACCATATATTTT
V: TRBV28
size: few
J: TRBJ1-3
D: NA

CDR3: CASSPTPDRVNEQFF
DNA: TGCGCCAGCAGCCCGACGCCGGACAGGGTCAATGAGCAGTTCTTC
V: TRBV5-1
size: once
J: TRBJ2-1
D: TRBD1

CDR3: CASRGAYEQYF
DNA: TGTGCCAGCAGGGGAGCCTACGAGCAGTACTTC
V: TRBV6-5
size: once
J: TRBJ2-7
D: NA

CDR3: CASSLVGGLLTEAFF
DNA: TGCGCCAGCAGCTTGGTTGGGGGCTTGCTTACTGAAGCTTTCTTT
V: TRBV5-1
size: NA
J: TRBJ1-1
D: NA

CDR3: CASSPGGRAYEQYF
DNA: TGCGCCAGCAGCCCAGGGGGGCGAGCCTACGAGCAGTACTTC
V: TRBV5-1
size: NA
J: TRBJ2-7
D: NA

CDR3: CASSLNSYAGYTF
DNA: TGTGCCAGCAGCTTGAACAGCTATGCTGGCTACACCTTC
V: TRBV5-6
size: once
J: TRBJ1-2
D: NA

CDR3: CATDDIPNYGYTF
DNA: TGTGCCACCGACGACATCCCGAACTATGGCTACACCTTC
V: TRBV24-1
size: NA
J: TRBJ1-2
D: NA

CDR3: CASKDKGNTIYF
DNA: TGTGCCAGCAAGGACAAGGGAAACACCATATATTTT
V: TRBV6-5
size: NA
J: TRBJ1-3
D: NA

CDR3: CASSLSSGGNNEQFF
DNA: TGTGCCAGCAGTCTATCTAGCGGGGGAAACAATGAGCAGTTCTTC
V: TRBV7-3
size: NA
J: TRBJ2-1
D: TRBD2

CDR3: CASSLATGGTEAFF
DNA: TGTGCCAGCAGCTTAGCGACAGGGGGCACTGAAGCTTTCTTT
V: TRBV11-2
size: NA
J: TRBJ1-1
D: TRBD1

CDR3: CASSLRGPRNTGELFF
DNA: TGTGCCAGCAGTCTCAGGGGGCCGAGGAACACCGGGGAGCTGTTTTTT
V: TRBV6-6
size: NA
J: TRBJ2-2
D: TRBD1

CDR3: CSASFRGNYGYTF
DNA: TGCAGTGCCAGTTTCCGGGGAAACTATGGCTACACCTTC
V: TRBV20-1
size: NA
J: TRBJ1-2
D: NA

CDR3: CASSQGKGHFSNQPQHF
DNA: TGTGCCAGCAGCCAAGGGAAAGGACACTTTAGCAATCAGCCCCAGCATTTT
V: TRBV14
size: NA
J: TRBJ1-5
D: NA

CDR3: CASSSTTLGPLTYGYTF
DNA: TGTGCCAGCAGTTCTACTACATTGGGACCGCTCACCTATGGCTACACCTTC
V: TRBV28
size: NA
J: TRBJ1-2
D: NA

CDR3: CASSGVYGFGVRNEQFF
DNA: TGTGCCAGTAGTGGGGTTTATGGGTTTGGAGTTCGCAATGAGCAGTTCTTC
V: TRBV19
size: NA
J: TRBJ2-1
D: NA

CDR3: CASSPFGRAGNTIYF
DNA: TGTGCCAGCAGCCCCTTTGGCAGGGCTGGAAACACCATATATTTT
V: TRBV5-4
size: NA
J: TRBJ1-3
D: NA

CDR3: CASSGDSNQPQHF
DNA: TGTGCCAGCAGTGGAGATAGCAATCAGCCCCAGCATTTT
V: TRBV2
size: NA
J: TRBJ1-5
D: NA

CDR3: CASSKSGRAGETQYF
DNA: TGTGCCAGCAGCAAAAGCGGGAGGGCCGGGGAGACCCAGTACTTC
V: TRBV7-3
size: NA
J: TRBJ2-5
D: TRBD2

CDR3: CASSLAPGQGGYTF
DNA: TGCGCCAGCAGCTTGGCTCCGGGACAGGGAGGCTACACCTTC
V: TRBV5-1
size: NA
J: TRBJ1-2
D: TRBD1

CDR3: CASSNQGWTEAFF
DNA: TGTGCCAGTAGTAATCAGGGTTGGACTGAAGCTTTCTTT
V: TRBV19
size: NA
J: TRBJ1-1
D: NA

CDR3: CASSTGQTKEYF
DNA: TGTGCCAGCAGTACCGGACAGACCAAGGAGTACTTC
V: TRBV6-5
size: NA
J: TRBJ2-7
D: NA

CDR3: CASSDRVEQYF
DNA: TGTGCCAGCAGTGACAGGGTTGAGCAGTACTTC
V: TRBV6-1
size: once
J: TRBJ2-7
D: NA

CDR3: CATSPTAGGGYTF
DNA: TGTGCCACCAGCCCGACTGCGGGAGGTGGCTACACCTTC
V: TRBV24-1
size: NA
J: TRBJ1-2
D: NA

CDR3: CACTRTGMNTEAFF
DNA: TGTGCCTGTACTCGGACAGGAATGAACACTGAAGCTTTCTTT
V: TRBV30
size: NA
J: TRBJ1-1
D: TRBD1

CDR3: CASSFGTGSNTDTQYF
DNA: TGCGCCAGCAGCTTCGGGACAGGGTCGAACACAGATACGCAGTATTTT
V: TRBV5-1
size: NA
J: TRBJ2-3
D: TRBD1

CDR3: CASSQDPQGGANEKLFF
DNA: TGTGCCAGCAGCCAAGATCCTCAGGGTGGCGCTAATGAAAAACTGTTTTTT
V: TRBV3-1/TRBV3-2
size: NA
J: TRBJ1-4
D: NA

CDR3: CASSVGVAGDEQFF
DNA: TGCGCCAGCAGCGTCGGGGTAGCGGGAGATGAGCAGTTCTTC
V: TRBV5-1
size: few
J: TRBJ2-1
D: TRBD2

CDR3: CASSDGYNQPQHF
DNA: TGTGCCAGCAGTGACGGGTACAATCAGCCCCAGCATTTT
V: TRBV6-1
size: once
J: TRBJ1-5
D: NA

CDR3: CASSEIRVQSPLHF
DNA: TGTGCCAGCAGTGAAATCAGGGTTCAATCACCCCTCCACTTT
V: TRBV6-1
size: NA
J: TRBJ1-6
D: NA

CDR3: CASSTGDNFSYEQYF
DNA: TGTGCCAGCAGTACCGGAGACAACTTCTCCTACGAGCAGTACTTC
V: TRBV28
size: few
J: TRBJ2-7
D: NA

CDR3: CASSQELRDRGDGYTF
DNA: TGTGCCAGCAGCCAAGAACTTCGCGACAGGGGTGATGGCTACACCTTC
V: TRBV4-2
size: NA
J: TRBJ1-2
D: TRBD1

CDR3: CASSPGTVNTEAFF
DNA: TGTGCCAGCAGCCCGGGGACAGTGAACACTGAAGCTTTCTTT
V: TRBV7-6
size: once
J: TRBJ1-1
D: TRBD1

CDR3: CASSQGFTGELFF
DNA: TGTGCCAGCAGCCAAGGTTTTACCGGGGAGCTGTTTTTT
V: TRBV3-1/TRBV3-2
size: NA
J: TRBJ2-2
D: NA

CDR3: CASRGGLAGHGDTQYF
DNA: TGTGCCAGCAGGGGAGGACTAGCGGGGCATGGAGATACGCAGTATTTT
V: TRBV28
size: few
J: TRBJ2-3
D: TRBD2

CDR3: CASNQGRTDTQYF
DNA: TGTGCCAGCAACCAGGGGAGGACAGATACGCAGTATTTT
V: TRBV6-5
size: few
J: TRBJ2-3
D: NA

CDR3: CASSQLAGGPLYTDTQYF
DNA: TGTGCCAGTTCACAACTAGCGGGGGGGCCTCTCTACACAGATACGCAGTATTTT
V: TRBV19
size: NA
J: TRBJ2-3
D: TRBD2

CDR3: CASSKAVGQGYQPQHF
DNA: TGTGCCAGTAGTAAGGCCGTGGGACAGGGGTATCAGCCCCAGCATTTT
V: TRBV19
size: NA
J: TRBJ1-5
D: TRBD1

CDR3: CASSLRTASHNEQFF
DNA: TGTGCCAGCAGTCTTCGGACTGCCTCCCACAATGAGCAGTTCTTC
V: TRBV6-5
size: few
J: TRBJ2-1
D: NA

CDR3: CASSYSDVRGGYTF
DNA: TGTGCCAGCAGTTACTCGGACGTCAGGGGAGGCTACACCTTC
V: TRBV6-5
size: NA
J: TRBJ1-2
D: NA

CDR3: CASSVEGPTNTGELFF
DNA: TGTGCCAGCAGCGTAGAAGGACCAACGAACACCGGGGAGCTGTTTTTT
V: TRBV9
size: NA
J: TRBJ2-2
D: NA

CDR3: CASSSQTGANEKLFF
DNA: TGTGCCAGCAGCTCACAGACAGGGGCTAATGAAAAACTGTTTTTT
V: TRBV7-9
size: NA
J: TRBJ1-4
D: TRBD1

CDR3: CASSFSGSGDTQYF
DNA: TGCGCCAGCAGCTTTAGCGGGAGCGGAGATACGCAGTATTTT
V: TRBV5-1
size: NA
J: TRBJ2-3
D: TRBD2

CDR3: CASSARGTGYTF
DNA: TGTGCCAGTAGTGCCCGGGGGACTGGCTACACCTTC
V: TRBV19
size: NA
J: TRBJ1-2
D: NA

CDR3: CASSMTGGYGYTF
DNA: TGTGCCAGCAGTATGACAGGGGGCTATGGCTACACCTTC
V: TRBV12-3/TRBV12-4
size: NA
J: TRBJ1-2
D: TRBD1

CDR3: CASSLDRVNTGELFF
DNA: TGTGCCAGCTCATTGGACAGGGTAAACACCGGGGAGCTGTTTTTT
V: TRBV18
size: NA
J: TRBJ2-2
D: TRBD1

CDR3: CATSDTTGTRTDTQYF
DNA: TGTGCCACCAGTGATACAACAGGGACCCGCACAGATACGCAGTATTTT
V: TRBV24-1
size: NA
J: TRBJ2-3
D: NA

CDR3: CASSEDRSLGPQHF
DNA: TGTGCCAGCAGTGAAGACAGGTCTCTTGGGCCCCAGCATTTT
V: TRBV25-1
size: NA
J: TRBJ1-5
D: NA

CDR3: CATSRAPGLGTDTQYF
DNA: TGTGCCACCAGCAGAGCTCCGGGACTAGGCACAGATACGCAGTATTTT
V: TRBV15
size: NA
J: TRBJ2-3
D: TRBD2

CDR3: CASSNQLAGGSDTQYF
DNA: TGTGCCAGTAGTAATCAACTAGCGGGGGGGTCAGATACGCAGTATTTT
V: TRBV19
size: NA
J: TRBJ2-3
D: TRBD2